The rows below give T cell receptor beta chains drawn from one sample of a study of PD-1 blockade in classical Hodgkin lymphoma. The assay was immunoSEQ multiplex PCR, and TCRdb's table has in-frame clones only and misses some. The repertoire includes about 20,000 clones, roughly 75% of them detected once, and approximately 24% sits in the top ten. The source material was peripheral blood mononuclear cells (PBMCs), sampled before the second cycle of nivolumab. These receptors were taken from a human donor with classical Hodgkin lymphoma. CDR3s include the opening cysteine and the closing phenylalanine or tryptophan. Each record gives: V gene, clone size, J gene, D gene, CDR3 DNA, CDR3 protein. The D gene is left open where the match is weak. The size of a clone is reported for some rows only, either as once, few or many, or as a class for expanded clones.

V: TRBV19; size: once; J: TRBJ2-7; D: -; DNA: TGTGCCAGTAGTTCCAGGGCAGAACTCTACGAGCAGTACTTC; CDR3: CASSSRAELYEQYF
V: TRBV2; size: -; J: TRBJ1-1; D: -; DNA: TGTGCCAGCAAAGGGGGACTTTATGTCTATGAAGCTTTCTTT; CDR3: CASKGGLYVYEAFF
V: TRBV10-3; size: -; J: TRBJ2-2; D: TRBD2; DNA: TGTGCCACTAGCGGAGCCACCGGGGAGCTGTTTTTT; CDR3: CATSGATGELFF
V: TRBV27; size: few; J: TRBJ1-1; D: -; DNA: TGTGCCAGCAGTCTGTACATGGCGAACACTGAAGCTTTCTTT; CDR3: CASSLYMANTEAFF
V: TRBV6-1; size: few; J: TRBJ2-2; D: TRBD2; DNA: TGTGCCAGCAGTGAACAGGGAGGGAGCGGCGGGGAGCTGTTTTTT; CDR3: CASSEQGGSGGELFF
V: TRBV4-2; size: -; J: TRBJ2-7; D: TRBD2; DNA: TGTGCCAGCAGCCAAGCGGCTAGCGGGAGTTACGAGCAGTACTTC; CDR3: CASSQAASGSYEQYF
V: TRBV5-1; size: once; J: TRBJ2-1; D: TRBD2; DNA: TGCGCCAGCAGCTTGGTGATGGCTAGCGGGAGCGATGAGCAGTTCTTC; CDR3: CASSLVMASGSDEQFF
V: TRBV6-1; size: few; J: TRBJ2-7; D: -; DNA: TGTGCCAGCGGTAGACAGGCCTACGAGCAGTACTTC; CDR3: CASGRQAYEQYF
V: TRBV27; size: -; J: TRBJ2-7; D: TRBD2; DNA: TGTGCCAGCAGTATCTCGACTAGCGGGAGTAACGAGCAGTACTTC; CDR3: CASSISTSGSNEQYF
V: TRBV27; size: -; J: TRBJ2-1; D: TRBD1; DNA: TGTGCCAGCAGTACGGGACAGGGCCTTGAGCAGTTCTTC; CDR3: CASSTGQGLEQFF
V: TRBV2; size: few; J: TRBJ2-1; D: TRBD2; DNA: TGTGCCAGCAGTTATGGACTAGCGGGCTACAATGAGCAGTTCTTC; CDR3: CASSYGLAGYNEQFF
V: TRBV27; size: -; J: TRBJ2-7; D: -; DNA: TGTGCCAGCAGCCGGGTGGGCTCCTCCTACGAGCAGTACTTC; CDR3: CASSRVGSSYEQYF
V: TRBV15; size: -; J: TRBJ2-1; D: -; DNA: TGTGCCACCAGGCAGGGATATGAGCAGTTCTTC; CDR3: CATRQGYEQFF
V: TRBV6-5; size: -; J: TRBJ2-7; D: TRBD1; DNA: TGTGCCAGCAGTTACCGAGCCCAGGGGGCCTACGAGCAGTACTTC; CDR3: CASSYRAQGAYEQYF
V: TRBV18; size: -; J: TRBJ2-1; D: TRBD2; DNA: TGTGCCAGCTCGCCCGGTGCGGGAGGTAAATTACGTGAGCAGTTCTTC; CDR3: CASSPGAGGKLREQFF
V: TRBV5-4; size: -; J: TRBJ1-4; D: TRBD1; DNA: TGTGCCAGCAGCCCGGGGGAATCCTACAGGGGGCGCGAAAAACTGTTTTTT; CDR3: CASSPGESYRGREKLFF
V: TRBV10-1; size: -; J: TRBJ1-2; D: TRBD1; DNA: TGCGCCAGCAGTCGGGGACAGGGCTATGGCTACACCTTC; CDR3: CASSRGQGYGYTF
V: TRBV5-6; size: -; J: TRBJ1-2; D: -; DNA: TGTGCCAGCAGCTCGGACTTCTATGGCTACACCTTC; CDR3: CASSSDFYGYTF
V: TRBV19; size: -; J: TRBJ2-2; D: -; DNA: TGTGCCAGCCAAAGACAGGGAGGCACCGGGGAGCTGTTTTTT; CDR3: CASQRQGGTGELFF
V: TRBV7-9; size: few; J: TRBJ2-5; D: -; DNA: TGTGCCAGCAGCTCGGACTTGGAGGGGGAGACCCAGTACTTC; CDR3: CASSSDLEGETQYF
V: TRBV19; size: -; J: TRBJ2-1; D: TRBD1; DNA: TGTGCCAGTAGTAAGACAGGGATTCTCCACAATGAGCAGTTCTTC; CDR3: CASSKTGILHNEQFF
V: TRBV5-4; size: -; J: TRBJ2-1; D: -; DNA: TGTGCCAGCAGCCCTGAGGTGGCAGGCAATGAGCAGTTCTTC; CDR3: CASSPEVAGNEQFF
V: TRBV27; size: -; J: TRBJ1-4; D: TRBD1; DNA: TGTGCCAGCAGTCCTACAACTTCTGACAGGGGCGGAGAAAAACTGTTTTTT; CDR3: CASSPTTSDRGGEKLFF
V: TRBV6-5; size: -; J: TRBJ1-1; D: TRBD1; DNA: TGTGCCAGCAGGGGACAGGCGAACACTGAAGCTTTCTTT; CDR3: CASRGQANTEAFF
V: TRBV13; size: -; J: TRBJ2-2; D: TRBD2; DNA: TGTGCCAGCAGCAGGACTAGCGGGAGGAACACCGGGGAGCTGTTTTTT; CDR3: CASSRTSGRNTGELFF
V: TRBV19; size: -; J: TRBJ2-5; D: -; DNA: TGTGCCAGTAGTATCGTGCTAGGGGAGACCCAGTACTTC; CDR3: CASSIVLGETQYF
V: TRBV27; size: -; J: TRBJ2-6; D: -; DNA: TGTGCCAGCAGTTTCCGACTAGTCTCTGGGGCCAACGTCCTGACTTTC; CDR3: CASSFRLVSGANVLTF
V: TRBV6-5; size: -; J: TRBJ2-1; D: TRBD2; DNA: TGTGCCAGCAGCATGACTAGCGGGTCCAACAATGAGCAGTTCTTC; CDR3: CASSMTSGSNNEQFF
V: TRBV29-1; size: -; J: TRBJ2-6; D: -; DNA: TGCAGCGTTGCAGACAGGAGCTCTGGGGCCAACGTCCTGACTTTC; CDR3: CSVADRSSGANVLTF
V: TRBV2; size: -; J: TRBJ2-1; D: -; DNA: TGTGCCAGCAAGGTCGACAGGTACAATGAGCAGTTCTTC; CDR3: CASKVDRYNEQFF
V: TRBV7-8; size: -; J: TRBJ2-1; D: -; DNA: TGTGCCAGCAGCTTAGAGAGCGGGCCCGGCTACAATGAGCAGTTCTTC; CDR3: CASSLESGPGYNEQFF
V: TRBV27; size: -; J: TRBJ2-7; D: -; DNA: TGTGCCAGCAGAGCTACAGGGACGTACGAGCAGTACTTC; CDR3: CASRATGTYEQYF
V: TRBV14; size: few; J: TRBJ2-3; D: -; DNA: TGTGCCAGCAGCCAAGAAGGGATGTGGCAGGGTTCAGATACGCAGTATTTT; CDR3: CASSQEGMWQGSDTQYF
V: TRBV4-1; size: few; J: TRBJ2-3; D: -; DNA: TGCGCCAGCAGCCAAGATCGTTTGCTAGCATTGGATACGCAGTATTTT; CDR3: CASSQDRLLALDTQYF
V: TRBV7-9; size: few; J: TRBJ1-1; D: -; DNA: TGTGCCAGCAGCTTAGGGGCAGAGAACACTGAAGCTTTCTTT; CDR3: CASSLGAENTEAFF
V: TRBV29-1; size: -; J: TRBJ2-5; D: TRBD2; DNA: TGCAGCGTTGAAGACGGGCATTGGGAGGGGAGAGAGACCCAGTACTTC; CDR3: CSVEDGHWEGRETQYF
V: TRBV5-8; size: few; J: TRBJ2-1; D: TRBD2; DNA: TGTGCCAGCAGTTCCCCGGGACTAGCGGCCAATAGGAACAATGAGCAGTTCTTC; CDR3: CASSSPGLAANRNNEQFF
V: TRBV19; size: -; J: TRBJ1-1; D: -; DNA: TGTGCCAGTAGTATAGTGGGCCAGAACACTGAAGCTTTCTTT; CDR3: CASSIVGQNTEAFF
V: TRBV6-5; size: -; J: TRBJ2-7; D: -; DNA: TGTGCCAGCAGTTACGGGGTAAGGGAGAGCTCCTACGAGCAGTACTTC; CDR3: CASSYGVRESSYEQYF
V: TRBV5-4; size: few; J: TRBJ2-1; D: TRBD1; DNA: TGTGCCAGCAGCTGGGGGACAGTGAACGAGCAGTTCTTC; CDR3: CASSWGTVNEQFF
V: TRBV18; size: -; J: TRBJ2-5; D: -; DNA: TGTGCCAGCTCACCTACAGGGTGGGAGACCCAGTACTTC; CDR3: CASSPTGWETQYF
V: TRBV12-5; size: -; J: TRBJ2-3; D: -; DNA: TGTGCTAGTGGTTTGCAGGGCCCCTCAGATACGCAGTATTTT; CDR3: CASGLQGPSDTQYF
V: TRBV15; size: once; J: TRBJ2-7; D: -; DNA: TGTGCCACCAGCAGTACCGGGACAGAGGACTACGAGCAGTGCTTC; CDR3: CATSSTGTEDYEQCF
V: TRBV7-7; size: -; J: TRBJ2-5; D: -; DNA: TGTGCCAGCAGCTTAGGGGGGGCGGGGGAGACCCAGTACTTC; CDR3: CASSLGGAGETQYF
V: TRBV28; size: once; J: TRBJ2-5; D: -; DNA: TGTGCCAGCAGTACTCCGACAGGATTCCAAGAGACCCAGTACTTC; CDR3: CASSTPTGFQETQYF
V: TRBV18; size: -; J: TRBJ2-3; D: -; DNA: TGTGCCAGCTCACCCGGGACTAGCACAGATACGCAGTATTTT; CDR3: CASSPGTSTDTQYF
V: TRBV9; size: -; J: TRBJ2-1; D: TRBD1; DNA: TGTGCCAGCAGCGTAGCGAGGGGGACAGGGGGCTACAATGAGCAGTTCTTC; CDR3: CASSVARGTGGYNEQFF